The clone carrying this TCR beta chain was observed a few times. The data originate from a study of patients and donors after allogeneic stem cell transplantation. Each CDR3 protein is one row after TCRdb ran MiXCR on the RT-PCR reads. The sample lists roughly 940,000 distinct CDR3 sequences, 15% to 20% occurring once. Germline loops: CDR1 SGHAT, CDR2 FQNNGV. V was pared by 2 bases and J by 3 bases, with 13 bases of the junction left unmatched. This CDR3 has 19 residues. The rearrangement joins TRBV11-2 to TRBJ2-1, with 10 bases matching TRBD2. Input material: blood, either unsorted or a sorted T cell fraction (not recorded which). The origin of this receptor is a human donor who was either an allogeneic HSCT recipient or a stem cell or donor lymphocyte infusion donor (not recorded which). It is not recorded whose cells these are; they may come from a transplant donor. The CDR3 loop reads CASSLMAAFSGGIYNEQFF. The CDR3 nucleotides are TGTGCCAGCAGCTTAATGGCGGCTTTTAGCGGGGGGATCTACAATGAGCAGTTCTTC.